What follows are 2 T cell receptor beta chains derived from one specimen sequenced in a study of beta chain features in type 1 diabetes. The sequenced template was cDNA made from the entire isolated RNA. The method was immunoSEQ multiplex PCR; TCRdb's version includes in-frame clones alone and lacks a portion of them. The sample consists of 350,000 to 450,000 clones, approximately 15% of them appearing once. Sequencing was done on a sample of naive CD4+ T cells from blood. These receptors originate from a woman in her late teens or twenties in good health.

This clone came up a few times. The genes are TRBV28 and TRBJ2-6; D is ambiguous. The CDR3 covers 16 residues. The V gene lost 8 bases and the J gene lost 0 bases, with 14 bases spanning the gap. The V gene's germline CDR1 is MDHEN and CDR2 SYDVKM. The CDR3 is CASRTTEYSGANVLTF. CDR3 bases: TGTGCCAGCCGAACTACCGAGTACTCTGGGGCCAACGTCCTGACTTTC.

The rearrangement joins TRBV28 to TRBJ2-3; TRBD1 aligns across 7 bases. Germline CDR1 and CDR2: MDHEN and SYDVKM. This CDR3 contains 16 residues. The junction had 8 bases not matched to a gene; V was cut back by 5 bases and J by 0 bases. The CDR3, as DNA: TGTGCCAGCAGTACCGAGGGGGCAGTAAGCACAGATACGCAGTATTTT. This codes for CASSTEGAVSTDTQYF.